The clone carrying this TCR beta chain appeared a few times. Its specificity is not known. J was trimmed by 6 bases and V by 0 bases; bases with no gene match: 7. Germline loops: CDR1 DFQATT, CDR2 SNEGSKA (reference sequence). This CDR3 spans 15 amino acids. Sample-barcoded 5' priming and a J-beta primer mix drove a second PCR of roughly 7 to 11 cycles. TCRdb redid the calling of the 5' RACE reads with MiXCR, one entry per CDR3 protein. The repertoire holds around 800,000 distinct CDR3 sequences, with about 53% as singletons. This sample was included in a study of blood T cells in healthy people across ages. Isolation recovered at least 6.5 million PBMCs from every sample. Study-level results: When one million T cells were used, diversity estimates were thought to be underestimates. Naive CD4+ cell counts and diversity both ran higher in long-lived than in aged donors. Unsorted PBMCs ruled out conclusive naive versus antigen-experienced comparison.

This sequence was found in an elderly man in good health. The sample was blood. The chain combines TRBV20-1 with TRBJ2-1; 8 nucleotides agree with TRBD2. The CDR3 sequence is CSARDPSGSGNEQFF. The CDR3, as DNA: TGCAGTGCTAGAGATCCCAGCGGGAGTGGCAATGAGCAGTTCTTC.